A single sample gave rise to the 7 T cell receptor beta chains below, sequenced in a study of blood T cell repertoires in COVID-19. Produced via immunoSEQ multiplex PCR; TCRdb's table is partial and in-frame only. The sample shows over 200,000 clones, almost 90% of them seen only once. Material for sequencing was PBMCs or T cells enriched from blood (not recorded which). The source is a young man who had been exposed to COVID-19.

CDR3 coding DNA: TGTGCCAGCAGCCCGGGCCTAGCGGGGGGTCGAGATACGCAGTATTTT. Translation gives CASSPGLAGGRDTQYF. The chain is built from TRBV5-4 and TRBJ2-3, with 11 nucleotides matching TRBD2. Germline V gene data show CDR1 as SGHNT and CDR2 as YYREEE (reference sequence). CDR3 length: 16 amino acids. The trim removed 4 bases at V and 5 bases at J, leaving 9 bases unmatched.

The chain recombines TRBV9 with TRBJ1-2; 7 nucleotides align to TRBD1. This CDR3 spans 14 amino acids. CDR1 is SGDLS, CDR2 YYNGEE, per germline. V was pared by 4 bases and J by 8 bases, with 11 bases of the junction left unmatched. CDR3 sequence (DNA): TGTGCCAGCAGCCAACTACAGGGGCTTCGGGGCTACACCTTC. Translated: CASSQLQGLRGYTF.

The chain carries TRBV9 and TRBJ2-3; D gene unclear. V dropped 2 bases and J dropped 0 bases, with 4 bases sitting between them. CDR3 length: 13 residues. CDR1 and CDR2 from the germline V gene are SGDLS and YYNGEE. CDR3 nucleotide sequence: TGTGCCAGCAGCGTCTTTAGCACAGATACGCAGTATTTT. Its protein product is CASSVFSTDTQYF.

CDR3 nucleotide sequence: TGTGCCAGTAGTATGGTTTCCACTCCGGGATGGCCCCAGCATTTT. It is translated as CASSMVSTPGWPQHF. The genes are TRBV19 and TRBJ1-5; D not certain. Trimming removed 3 bases at V and 9 bases at J, with 18 bases between. From germline, CDR1 is LNHDA and CDR2 SQIVND (reference sequence). CDR3 size: 15 residues.

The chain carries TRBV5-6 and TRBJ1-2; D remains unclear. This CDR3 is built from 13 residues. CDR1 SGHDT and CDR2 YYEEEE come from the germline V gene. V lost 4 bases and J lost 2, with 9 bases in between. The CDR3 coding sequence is TGTGCCAGCAGCCTGGGAGGAAACTATGGCTACACCTTC. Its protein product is CASSLGGNYGYTF.

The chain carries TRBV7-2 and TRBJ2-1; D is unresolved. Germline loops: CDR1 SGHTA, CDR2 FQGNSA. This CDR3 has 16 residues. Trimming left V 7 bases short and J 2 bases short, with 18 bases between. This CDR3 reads CASKLRASQTYNEQFF. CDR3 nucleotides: TGTGCCAGCAAGCTGCGAGCTTCACAGACCTACAATGAGCAGTTCTTC.

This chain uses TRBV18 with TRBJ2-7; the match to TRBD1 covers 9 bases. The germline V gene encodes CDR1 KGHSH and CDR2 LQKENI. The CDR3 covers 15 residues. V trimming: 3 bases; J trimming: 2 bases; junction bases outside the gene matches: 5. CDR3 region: CASSPRTGVAYEQYF. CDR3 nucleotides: TGTGCCAGCTCACCCCGGACAGGGGTCGCCTACGAGCAGTACTTC. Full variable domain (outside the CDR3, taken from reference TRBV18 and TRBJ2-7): NAGVMQNPRHLVRRRGQEARLRCSPMKGHSHVYWYRQLPEEGLKFMVYLQKENIIDESGMPKERFSAEFPKEGPSILRIQQVVRGDSAAYFCASSPRTGVAYEQYFGPGTRLTVT.